The 17 T cell receptor beta chains given below trace back to one sample, sequenced in a study of blood T cell repertoires in COVID-19. Profiling relied on immunoSEQ multiplex PCR, and the TCRdb table lists in-frame clones only, not all of them. The repertoire holds about 230,000 clones, 85% to 90% seen once, with approximately 2.5% in the top ten. Sequenced material: peripheral blood. All receptors derive from a man in his thirties or forties with COVID-19, enrolled during active disease.

The chain is built from TRBV4-3 and TRBJ1-6; D may be TRBD1 (6 bases). This CDR3 is built from 16 residues. Germline assignment: CDR1 LGHNA and CDR2 YSLEER. V lost 0 bases and J lost 7, with 13 bases in between. The CDR3 protein is CASSQDRGGWNSPLHF. CDR3 sequence (DNA): TGCGCCAGCAGCCAAGATAGGGGGGGATGGAATTCACCCCTCCACTTT.

This rearrangement joins TRBV4-3 to TRBJ1-2, with a weak D call TRBD1 (5 bases). Germline CDR1 reads LGHNA; CDR2 reads YSLEER. CDR3 length: 15 amino acids. V lost 0 bases, J lost 8 bases, and 16 bases lay in between. The CDR3 sequence is CASSQEAGSRGGYTF. In DNA, the CDR3 is TGCGCCAGCAGCCAAGAGGCAGGGTCAAGAGGCGGCTACACCTTC.

The rearrangement joins TRBV7-3 to TRBJ2-1; 9 positions agree with TRBD2. The CDR3 is 14 residues long. Germline CDR1 reads SGHTA; CDR2 reads FQGTGA. Trimming removed 5 bases from V and 15 bases from J; junction bases left unmatched: 14. CDR3 DNA sequence: TGTGCCAGCAGCCTATCGAATGCCGGGACTAGCTTGTTCTTC. Translation gives CASSLSNAGTSLFF.

As to this clone: Within the sample, other DNA sequences also encode this same CDR3. The genes are TRBV7-9 and TRBJ1-1; 8 positions agree with TRBD1. The germline gives CDR1 SEHNR, CDR2 FQNEAQ (reference sequence). With 2 bases clipped from V and 4 bases from J, the junction kept 0 bases outside the gene matches. The CDR3 has 13 amino acids. This chain's CDR3 is CASSLTGGTEAFF. CDR3 bases: TGTGCCAGCAGCTTAACAGGGGGCACTGAAGCTTTCTTT.

The chain is built from TRBV6-5 and TRBJ2-7; maybe TRBD2 (6 bases). V was shortened by 6 bases and J by 2 bases, with 11 bases between the two germline ends. The V gene's germline CDR1 is MNHEY and CDR2 SVGAGI. The CDR3 runs 13 residues. CDR3 amino acids: CASSPGSPYEQYF. For the CDR3, the DNA is TGTGCCAGCAGCCCCGGGAGCCCCTACGAGCAGTACTTC.

The chain combines TRBV5-1 with TRBJ2-1; D possibly corresponds to TRBD2 (6 bases). V lost 0 bases, J lost 0 bases, and 7 bases lay in between. There are 15 residues in the CDR3. Germline V gene lookup returns CDR1 SGHRS and CDR2 YFSETQ. The CDR3 nucleotides read TGCGCCAGCAGCTTGGCGGGACTCTCCTACAATGAGCAGTTCTTC. Its translation is CASSLAGLSYNEQFF.

The V gene is TRBV11-2, the J gene TRBJ1-3; a possible D gene is TRBD1 (5 bases). CDR3 length: 19 amino acids. Trimming stripped 1 base from V and 0 bases from J, with 19 bases between. In germline, CDR1 is SGHAT, CDR2 FQNNGV. In DNA, the CDR3 is TGTGCCAGCAGCTTAGTAAAGGCGGTGGCAGGGCTCTCTGGAAACACCATATATTTT. Amino acid sequence: CASSLVKAVAGLSGNTIYF. Combining the CDR3 with reference TRBV11-2 and TRBJ1-3 gives the whole variable domain EAGVAQSPRYKIIEKRQSVAFWCNPISGHATLYWYQQILGQGPKLLIQFQNNGVVDDSQLPKDRFSAERLKGVDSTLKIQPAKLEDSAVYLCASSLVKAVAGLSGNTIYFGEGSWLTVV.

The chain employs TRBV29-1 and TRBJ2-5, with 9 nucleotides matching TRBD2. CDR1 SQVTM and CDR2 ANQGSEA come from the germline V gene. After removal of 4 bases from V and 1 base from J, the junction contained 7 bases not matched to a gene. The CDR3 extends over 15 amino acids. CDR3 nucleotides: TGCAGCGTTGGGGTACTAGCGGGCCCCCAAGAGACCCAGTACTTC. The encoded protein is CSVGVLAGPQETQYF. The full variable domain, with the rest looked up from reference TRBV29-1 and TRBJ2-5, is SAVISQKPSRDICQRGTSLTIQCQVDSQVTMMFWYRQQPGQSLTLIATANQGSEATYESGFVIDKFPISRPNLTFSTLTVSNMSPEDSSIYLCSVGVLAGPQETQYFGPGTRLLVL.

The chain is built from TRBV15 and TRBJ1-3; the match to TRBD1 covers 10 bases. The CDR3 length is 15 residues. The V and J ends lost 5 bases and 6 bases, in that order; junction bases with no gene match: 7. Germline V lookup: CDR1 LNHNV, CDR2 YYDKDF (reference sequence). The CDR3 is CATSADRGQVNTIYF. CDR3 nucleotides: TGTGCCACCAGCGCCGACAGGGGGCAAGTAAACACCATATATTTT.

This chain connects TRBV30 to TRBJ1-1; tentative D call: TRBD1 (6 bases). Trimming stripped 3 bases from V and 10 bases from J, with 15 bases between. CDR3 length: 12 amino acids. CDR1 and CDR2 from the germline V gene are GTSNPN and SVGIG (reference sequence). CDR3 residues: CAWRGQSLAAFF. Written as DNA, the CDR3 is TGTGCCTGGAGAGGACAGTCTCTGGCAGCTTTCTTT. The full variable domain, rest sourced from reference TRBV30 and TRBJ1-1, is SQTIHQWPATLVQPVGSPLSLECTVEGTSNPNLYWYRQAAGRGLQLLFYSVGIGQISSEVPQNLSASRPQDRQFILSSKKLLLSDSGFYLCAWRGQSLAAFFGQGTRLTVV.

This clone was seen just once. The chain couples TRBV18 to TRBJ2-3; the match to TRBD1 covers 9 bases. Germline-derived CDR1 and CDR2 are KGHSH and LQKENI. The CDR3 consists of 16 residues. V was clipped by 3 bases and J by 1 base; unmatched bases: 5. The CDR3 spells CASSPSRQGGTDTQYF. The CDR3 nucleotides read TGTGCCAGCTCACCCAGTAGACAGGGGGGCACAGATACGCAGTATTTT.

The J gene is TRBJ2-1, the V gene TRBV4-2, with 12 bases fitting TRBD2. The germline V gene encodes CDR1 LGHNA and CDR2 YNFKEQ. Germline trimming cut 2 bases from V and 4 bases from J; bases unmatched to any gene: 0. This CDR3 region has 15 residues. CDR3 in DNA: TGTGCCAGCAGCCAACTAGCGGGAGGGTACAATGAGCAGTTCTTC. This encodes CASSQLAGGYNEQFF.

This clone was found once. J is TRBJ2-2 and V is TRBV4-3; TRBD2 aligns across 11 bases. The CDR3 has 16 amino acids. The germline V gene encodes CDR1 LGHNA and CDR2 YSLEER. With 3 bases clipped from V and 0 bases from J, the junction kept 0 bases outside the gene matches. The CDR3 DNA is TGCGCCAGCAGCCAGGGACTAGCGGCGAACACCGGGGAGCTGTTTTTT. This codes for CASSQGLAANTGELFF.

The chain is built from TRBV13 and TRBJ1-2; maybe TRBD1 (5 bases). V was pared by 5 bases and J by 2 bases, with 15 bases between. The germline V gene has CDR1 PRHDT and CDR2 FYEKMQ (reference sequence). The CDR3 contains 15 residues. This chain's CDR3 is CASSPRTWGNYGYTF. CDR3 sequence (DNA): TGTGCCAGCAGCCCGAGGACATGGGGAAACTATGGCTACACCTTC. Drawing the rest from reference TRBV13 and TRBJ1-2, the complete variable domain is AAGVIQSPRHLIKEKRETATLKCYPIPRHDTVYWYQQGPGQDPQFLISFYEKMQSDKGSIPDRFSAQQFSDYHSELNMSSLELGDSALYFCASSPRTWGNYGYTFGSGTRLTVV.

The chain joins TRBV4-3 to TRBJ1-2, with 8 nucleotides matching TRBD1. J was trimmed by 2 bases and V by 7 bases; bases with no gene match: 15. This CDR3 region has 17 residues. Germline lookup yields CDR1 LGHNA and CDR2 YSLEER. DNA for the CDR3: TGCGCCAGCAACAAACAGGCGACAGGGGCAACGAACTATGGCTACACCTTC. It is translated as CASNKQATGATNYGYTF.

V usage is TRBV28 and J usage is TRBJ2-7, with 11 positions matching TRBD2. This CDR3 is built from 16 residues. Germline V gives CDR1 MDHEN, CDR2 SYDVKM. Unmatched junction bases numbered 11, after V lost 6 bases and J lost 4 bases. CDR3 coding DNA: TGTGCCAGCAGCAACCTCCTACTAGCGGGAGATTACGAGCAGTACTTC. This gives the protein CASSNLLLAGDYEQYF. Looking up the rest from reference TRBV28 and TRBJ2-7 gives the full variable domain: DVKVTQSSRYLVKRTGEKVFLECVQDMDHENMFWYRQDPGLGLRLIYFSYDVKMKEKGDIPEGYSVSREKKERFSLILESASTNQTSMYLCASSNLLLAGDYEQYFGPGTRLTVT.

This chain connects TRBV10-3 to TRBJ2-3; 14 bases map to TRBD2. The J segment lost 0 bases and the V segment lost 2 bases, leaving 4 bases of the junction unmatched. Germline CDR1 reads ENHRY; CDR2 reads SYGVKD. The CDR3 loop spans 18 amino acids. The CDR3 loop is CAISERGTSGGSTDTQYF. For the CDR3, the DNA is TGTGCCATCAGTGAGCGGGGGACTAGCGGGGGAAGCACAGATACGCAGTATTTT.